At least ten counts were recorded for the clone carrying this T cell receptor beta chain. This sample stems from a study of T cells after posttransplantation cyclophosphamide. Here immunoSEQ multiplex PCR was the method, and the copy in TCRdb shows in-frame clones only, minus some. This sample has more than 25,000 clones, each found more than once. This CDR3 contains 13 residues. V shed 2 bases, J shed 6 bases, and the junction held 2 bases outside the gene matches. From germline, CDR1 is SGDLS and CDR2 YYNGEE. The TCR sequence derives from a man in his fifties in good health, CMV-negative, and a related stem cell transplant donor. The chain joins TRBV9 to TRBJ2-1; 7 bases fit TRBD1. The sequenced sample consisted of PBMCs. CDR3 region: CASSVTGINEQFF. The CDR3, as DNA: TGTGCCAGCAGCGTGACAGGGATCAATGAGCAGTTCTTC. The whole variable domain, filled in from reference TRBV9 and TRBJ2-1, reads DSGVTQTPKHLITATGQRVTLRCSPRSGDLSVYWYQQSLDQGLQFLIQYYNGEERAKGNILERFSAQQFPDLHSELNLSSLELGDSALYFCASSVTGINEQFFGPGTRLTVL.